This TCR beta chain was recorded in a study of cytomegalovirus exposure and HLA in healthy donors. The study's findings and limits: Rarity held for most TCR sequences, but there were some public TCRs that occurred in many donors.

The CDR3 has 13 residues. Per germline, CDR1 LNHNV and CDR2 YYDKDF (reference sequence). The germline V and J ends were trimmed by 4 bases and 3 bases, with 7 bases remaining between them. An approximately 120-subject validation cohort, separate from the roughly 670-subject first cohort, supplied the donors. With regard to this clone: What it binds is not known.

Using immunoSEQ multiplex PCR, the repertoire was profiled, and TCRdb retains in-frame clones only, with some absent. The table lists 200,000 to 250,000 clones, 75% to 95% of them singletons. V and J are TRBV15 and TRBJ2-1; no clear D. The clonotype comes from a woman between 18 and 30 years old in good health and CMV-seronegative. The sample was PBMCs. The CDR3 DNA follows: TGTGCCACCAGCAACAGTTTCTACAATGAGCAGTTCTTC. This sequence encodes CATSNSFYNEQFF. The complete variable domain, with remaining parts taken from reference TRBV15 and TRBJ2-1, reads DAMVIQNPRYQVTQFGKPVTLSCSQTLNHNVMYWYQQKSSQAPKLLFHYYDKDFNNEADTPDNFQSRRPNTSFCFLDIRSPGLGDTAMYLCATSNSFYNEQFFGPGTRLTVL.